The 7 T cell receptor beta chains presented below share a single source sample, sequenced in a study of T cells in tuberculosis. The time point: new active TB diagnosis, blood taken before or within 7 days of starting treatment. Some clones are missing from TCRdb's copy, which holds only in-frame ones; the method was immunoSEQ multiplex PCR. The table has roughly 35,000 clones, under 95% seen once. The sequenced sample was PBMCs, obtained at tuberculosis diagnosis. These receptors were collected from an adult with tuberculosis. Some clones in this sample may be carry-over from other donors' samples.

The chain is built from TRBV27 and TRBJ2-7; TRBD2 matches 8 bases. The CDR3 covers 15 residues. Germline V gene data show CDR1 as MNHEY and CDR2 as SMNVEV (reference sequence). Trimming cost V 2 bases and J 3 bases; bases outside gene matches: 6. The CDR3 loop is CASSLNGGANYEQYF. The DNA for the CDR3 is TGTGCCAGCAGTTTAAACGGGGGGGCAAACTACGAGCAGTACTTC.

This chain links TRBV2 with TRBJ2-3, with D possibly TRBD1 on 6 matching bases. The germline V gene encodes CDR1 SNHLY and CDR2 FYNNEI. Trimming pared 8 bases from V and 4 bases from J, leaving 10 bases between. This CDR3 has 12 residues. DNA of the CDR3: TGTGCCAGCCCCAGGGGAGCAGATACGCAGTATTTT. This gives the protein CASPRGADTQYF.

This clone was picked up one time. The rearrangement joins TRBV13 to TRBJ1-1; D call uncertain. Germline V gene data show CDR1 as PRHDT and CDR2 as FYEKMQ (reference sequence). CDR3 length: 16 residues. The V end lost 5 bases, the J end lost 1 base, and 17 bases lay between the germline ends. The CDR3: CASSTSVGQSNTEAFF. CDR3 coding DNA: TGTGCCAGCAGCACCTCAGTTGGCCAGTCGAACACTGAAGCTTTCTTT.

The chain recombines TRBV10-1 with TRBJ2-7, with D possibly TRBD1 on 8 matching bases. Per the germline V gene, CDR1 is WNHNN and CDR2 is SYGVQD (reference sequence). Between the trimmed V and J ends, which lost 6 bases and 2 bases, there was a span of 17 bases. The CDR3 loop spans 15 amino acids. In DNA, the CDR3 is TGCGCCAGCAGCCCGACAGGGGAGGGGACCTACGAGCAGTACTTC. This encodes CASSPTGEGTYEQYF.

The CDR3 DNA is TGTGCCTGGAGTGTGAACAGCTGGTACCAAGAGACCCAGTACTTC. It encodes CAWSVNSWYQETQYF. The chain has TRBV30 and TRBJ2-5; D gene ambiguous. The CDR3 is made up of 15 amino acids. CDR1 is GTSNPN and CDR2 is SVGIG in the germline V gene (reference sequence). V lost 0 bases and J 0 bases, leaving 11 bases between the germline ends.

This rearrangement joins TRBV2 to TRBJ1-1, with 7 bases fitting TRBD1. Germline trimming cut 6 bases from V and 0 bases from J; bases unmatched to any gene: 7. This CDR3 comprises 15 residues. Germline assignment: CDR1 SNHLY and CDR2 FYNNEI. CDR3 residues: CASRVTGAMNTEAFF. The CDR3 bases are TGTGCCAGCAGGGTTACAGGGGCCATGAACACTGAAGCTTTCTTT.

The chain carries TRBV5-1 and TRBJ1-2; D possibly corresponds to TRBD1 (5 bases). The CDR3 extends over 13 amino acids. The V gene lost 0 bases and the J gene lost 5 bases, with 8 bases spanning the gap. Germline V lookup: CDR1 SGHRS, CDR2 YFSETQ. The CDR3 DNA reads TGCGCCAGCAGCTTGGCCGACAGTTATGGCTACACCTTC. This translates into CASSLADSYGYTF.